The source of this T cell receptor beta chain is a study of blood T cell repertoires in COVID-19. Per the study methods: Cell counts per sample came from amplifying reference gene primers. Sequencing used immunoSEQ multiplex PCR; TCRdb keeps in-frame clones, though not all of them. D and trimming were read from the DNA, whereas the V and J calls and clone size are those reported in that table. The table shows roughly 180,000 clones, with roughly 79% occurring only once. J lost 5 bases, V lost 9 bases, and 12 bases had no gene match. The CDR3 length is 15 residues. Germline V gene data show CDR1 as LNHDA and CDR2 as SQIVND (reference sequence).

This receptor was obtained from a middle-aged woman with COVID-19, enrolled during active disease. This sequence joins TRBV19 and TRBJ2-5, with 10 bases fitting TRBD1. Source material: peripheral blood. In DNA form, the CDR3 reads TGTGCCAGCCGCCTAACCGGGACAGGGGTGGAGACCCAGTACTTC. Translation: CASRLTGTGVETQYF.